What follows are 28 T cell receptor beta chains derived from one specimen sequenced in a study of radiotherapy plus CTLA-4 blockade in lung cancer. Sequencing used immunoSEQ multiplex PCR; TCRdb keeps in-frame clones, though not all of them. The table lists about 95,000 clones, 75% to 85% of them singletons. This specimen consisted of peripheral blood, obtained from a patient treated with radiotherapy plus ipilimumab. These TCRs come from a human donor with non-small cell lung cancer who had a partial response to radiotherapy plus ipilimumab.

CDR3 amino acids: CASRSGRTSEQYF. CDR3 sequence (DNA): TGTGCCAGTCGCAGCGGGAGGACCTCAGAGCAGTACTTC. The genes are TRBV28 and TRBJ2-7, with 9 bases aligning to TRBD2. V lost 9 bases to trimming and J lost 7 bases; unmatched junction nucleotides: 10. From germline, CDR1 is MDHEN and CDR2 SYDVKM. This CDR3 spans 13 amino acids.

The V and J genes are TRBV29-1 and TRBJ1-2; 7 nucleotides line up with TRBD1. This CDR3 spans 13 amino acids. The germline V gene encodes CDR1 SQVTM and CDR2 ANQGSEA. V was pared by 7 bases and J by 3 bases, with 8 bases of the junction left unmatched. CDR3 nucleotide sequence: TGCAGCGACCGACAGGGACTAGACTATGGCTACACCTTC. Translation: CSDRQGLDYGYTF.

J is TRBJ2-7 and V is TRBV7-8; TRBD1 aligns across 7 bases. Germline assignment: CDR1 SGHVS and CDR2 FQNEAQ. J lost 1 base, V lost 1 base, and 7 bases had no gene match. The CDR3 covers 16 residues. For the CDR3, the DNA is TGTGCCAGCAGCTTAGGGTCCGGGACAGAGTCCTACGAGCAGTACTTC. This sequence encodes CASSLGSGTESYEQYF.

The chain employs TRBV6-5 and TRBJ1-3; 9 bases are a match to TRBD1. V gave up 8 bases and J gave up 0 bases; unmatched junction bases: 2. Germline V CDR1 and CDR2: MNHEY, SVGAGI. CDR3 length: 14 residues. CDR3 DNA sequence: TGTGCCAGCGGGACAGGGTTCTCTGGAAACACCATATATTTT. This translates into CASGTGFSGNTIYF.

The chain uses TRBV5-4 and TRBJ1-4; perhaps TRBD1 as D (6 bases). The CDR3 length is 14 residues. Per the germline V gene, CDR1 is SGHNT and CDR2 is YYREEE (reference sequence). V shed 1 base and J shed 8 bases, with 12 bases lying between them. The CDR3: CASSLQGSGEKLFF. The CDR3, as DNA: TGTGCCAGCAGCTTGCAGGGGTCTGGGGAAAAACTGTTTTTT.

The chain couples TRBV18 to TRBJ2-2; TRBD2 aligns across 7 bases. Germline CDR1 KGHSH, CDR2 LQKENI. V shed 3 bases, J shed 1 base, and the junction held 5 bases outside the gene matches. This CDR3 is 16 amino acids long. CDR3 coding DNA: TGTGCCAGCTCACCGTCCGGACTAGTGAACACCGGGGAGCTGTTTTTT. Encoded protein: CASSPSGLVNTGELFF.

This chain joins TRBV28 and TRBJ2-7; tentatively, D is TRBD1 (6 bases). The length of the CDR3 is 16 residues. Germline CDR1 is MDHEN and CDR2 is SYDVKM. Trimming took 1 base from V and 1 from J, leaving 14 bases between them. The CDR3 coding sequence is TGTGCCAGCAGTTTATTAGGCTCAACAGGGTCCTACGAGCAGTACTTC. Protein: CASSLLGSTGSYEQYF.

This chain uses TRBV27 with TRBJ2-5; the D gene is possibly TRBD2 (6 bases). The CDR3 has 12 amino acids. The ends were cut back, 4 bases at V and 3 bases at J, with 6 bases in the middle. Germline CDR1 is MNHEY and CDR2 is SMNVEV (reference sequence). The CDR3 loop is CASSWGEETQYF. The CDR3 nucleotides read TGTGCCAGCAGTTGGGGGGAAGAGACCCAGTACTTC.

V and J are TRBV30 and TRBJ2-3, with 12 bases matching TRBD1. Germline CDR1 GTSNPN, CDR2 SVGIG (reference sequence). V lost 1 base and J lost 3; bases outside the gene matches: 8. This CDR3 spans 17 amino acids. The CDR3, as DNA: TGTGCCTGGAGTGGAGGGACAGGGGGCAAGGCGACAGATACGCAGTATTTT. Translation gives CAWSGGTGGKATDTQYF.

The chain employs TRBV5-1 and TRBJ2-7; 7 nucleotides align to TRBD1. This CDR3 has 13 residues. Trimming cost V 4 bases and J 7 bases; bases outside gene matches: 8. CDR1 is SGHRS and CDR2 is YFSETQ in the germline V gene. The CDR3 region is CASSPEGAGEQYF. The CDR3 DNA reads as TGCGCCAGCAGCCCCGAGGGGGCCGGGGAGCAGTACTTC.

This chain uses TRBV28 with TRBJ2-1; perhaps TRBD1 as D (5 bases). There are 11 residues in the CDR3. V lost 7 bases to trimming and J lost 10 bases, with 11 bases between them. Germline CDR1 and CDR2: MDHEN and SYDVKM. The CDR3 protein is CASTREWEQFF. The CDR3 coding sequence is TGTGCCAGCACCAGGGAATGGGAGCAGTTCTTC.

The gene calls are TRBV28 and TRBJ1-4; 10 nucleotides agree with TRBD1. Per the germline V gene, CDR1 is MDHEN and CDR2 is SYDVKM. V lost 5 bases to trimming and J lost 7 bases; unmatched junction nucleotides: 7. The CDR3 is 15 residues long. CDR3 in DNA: TGTGCCAGCAGTCCGATAGGGACAGGGGTTGAAAAACTGTTTTTT. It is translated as CASSPIGTGVEKLFF.

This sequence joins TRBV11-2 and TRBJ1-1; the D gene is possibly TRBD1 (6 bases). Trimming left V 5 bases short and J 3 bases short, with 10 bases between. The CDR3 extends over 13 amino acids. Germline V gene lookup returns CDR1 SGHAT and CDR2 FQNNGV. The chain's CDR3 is CASSLWTDTEAFF. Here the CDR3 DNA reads TGTGCCAGCAGCCTATGGACAGACACTGAAGCTTTCTTT.

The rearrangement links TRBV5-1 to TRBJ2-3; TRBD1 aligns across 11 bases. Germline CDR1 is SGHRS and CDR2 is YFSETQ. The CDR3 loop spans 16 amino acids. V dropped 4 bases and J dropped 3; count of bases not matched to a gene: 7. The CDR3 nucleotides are TGCGCCAGCAGCCCGGACAGGGGGCAGGGGACAGATACGCAGTATTTT. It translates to CASSPDRGQGTDTQYF.

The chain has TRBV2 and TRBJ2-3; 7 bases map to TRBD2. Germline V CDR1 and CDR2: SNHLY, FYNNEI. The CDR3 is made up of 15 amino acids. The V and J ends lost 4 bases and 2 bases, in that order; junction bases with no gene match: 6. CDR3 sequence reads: CASSVRGEYTDTQYF. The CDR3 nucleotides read TGTGCCAGCAGTGTACGGGGGGAGTACACAGATACGCAGTATTTT.

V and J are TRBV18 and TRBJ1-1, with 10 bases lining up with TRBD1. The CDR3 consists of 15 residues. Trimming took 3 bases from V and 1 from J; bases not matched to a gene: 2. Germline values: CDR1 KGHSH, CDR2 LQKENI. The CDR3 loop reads CASSPGQGRNTEAFF. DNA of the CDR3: TGTGCCAGCTCACCGGGACAGGGGAGGAACACTGAAGCTTTCTTT.

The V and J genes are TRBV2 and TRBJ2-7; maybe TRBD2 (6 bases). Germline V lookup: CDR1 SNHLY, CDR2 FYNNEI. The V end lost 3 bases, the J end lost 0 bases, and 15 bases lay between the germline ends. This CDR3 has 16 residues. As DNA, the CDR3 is TGTGCCAGCAGTGATCCGGGCGGGGCTAGCTCCTACGAGCAGTACTTC. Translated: CASSDPGGASSYEQYF.

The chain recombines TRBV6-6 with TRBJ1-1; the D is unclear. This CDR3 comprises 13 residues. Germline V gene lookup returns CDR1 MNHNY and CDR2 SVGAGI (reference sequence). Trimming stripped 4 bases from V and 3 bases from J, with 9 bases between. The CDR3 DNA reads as TGTGCCAGCAGTTGGTACGAGGACACTGAAGCTTTCTTT. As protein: CASSWYEDTEAFF.

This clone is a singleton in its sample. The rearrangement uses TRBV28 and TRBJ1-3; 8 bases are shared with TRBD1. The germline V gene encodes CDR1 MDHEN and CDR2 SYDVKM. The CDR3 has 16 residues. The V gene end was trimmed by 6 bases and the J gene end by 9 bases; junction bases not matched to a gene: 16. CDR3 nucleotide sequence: TGTGCCAGCAGCCCAACGGGACAGGTTGTTTTTGGCACCATATATTTT. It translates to CASSPTGQVVFGTIYF.

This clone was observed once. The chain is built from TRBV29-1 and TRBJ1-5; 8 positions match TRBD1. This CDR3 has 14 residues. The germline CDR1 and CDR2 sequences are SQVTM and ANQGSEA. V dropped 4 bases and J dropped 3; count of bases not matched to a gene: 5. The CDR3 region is CSVGGRGPNQPQHF. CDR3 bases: TGCAGCGTTGGCGGCAGGGGGCCCAATCAGCCCCAGCATTTT. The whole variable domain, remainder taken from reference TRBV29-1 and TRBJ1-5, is SAVISQKPSRDICQRGTSLTIQCQVDSQVTMMFWYRQQPGQSLTLIATANQGSEATYESGFVIDKFPISRPNLTFSTLTVSNMSPEDSSIYLCSVGGRGPNQPQHFGDGTRLSIL.

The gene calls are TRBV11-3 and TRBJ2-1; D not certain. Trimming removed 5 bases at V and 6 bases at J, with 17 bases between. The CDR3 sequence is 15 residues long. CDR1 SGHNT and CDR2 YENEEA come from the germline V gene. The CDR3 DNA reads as TGTGCCAGCAGCCCCCACACCCTAGGCCCCAATGAGCAGTTCTTC. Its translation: CASSPHTLGPNEQFF.

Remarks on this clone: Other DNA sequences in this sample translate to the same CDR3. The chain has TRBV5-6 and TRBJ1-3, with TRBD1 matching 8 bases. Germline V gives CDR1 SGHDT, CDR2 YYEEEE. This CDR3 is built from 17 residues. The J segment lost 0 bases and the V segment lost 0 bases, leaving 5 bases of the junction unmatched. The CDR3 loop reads CASSLAGGLSSGNTIYF. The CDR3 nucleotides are TGTGCCAGCAGCTTGGCAGGGGGCCTAAGCTCTGGAAACACCATATATTTT.

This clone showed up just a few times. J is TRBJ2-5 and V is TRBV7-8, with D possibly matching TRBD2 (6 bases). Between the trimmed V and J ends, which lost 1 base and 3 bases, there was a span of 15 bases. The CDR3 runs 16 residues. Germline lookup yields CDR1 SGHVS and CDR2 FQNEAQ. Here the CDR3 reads CASSLVYSEGKETQYF. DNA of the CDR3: TGTGCCAGCAGCTTAGTTTACTCGGAGGGCAAAGAGACCCAGTACTTC.

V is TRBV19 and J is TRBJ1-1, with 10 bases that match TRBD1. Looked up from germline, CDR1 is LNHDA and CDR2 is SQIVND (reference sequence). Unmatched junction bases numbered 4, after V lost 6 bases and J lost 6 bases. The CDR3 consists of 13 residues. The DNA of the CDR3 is TGTGCCAGTAGATGGGACAGGGGAGCTGAAGCTTTCTTT. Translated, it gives CASRWDRGAEAFF.

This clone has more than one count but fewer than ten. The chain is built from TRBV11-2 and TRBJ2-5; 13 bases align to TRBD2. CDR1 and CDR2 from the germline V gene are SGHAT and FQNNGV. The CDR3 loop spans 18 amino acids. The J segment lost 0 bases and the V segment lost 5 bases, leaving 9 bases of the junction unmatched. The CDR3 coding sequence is TGTGCCAGCAGCGCTGGGACTAGCGGGATTGGGTACCAAGAGACCCAGTACTTC. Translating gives CASSAGTSGIGYQETQYF.

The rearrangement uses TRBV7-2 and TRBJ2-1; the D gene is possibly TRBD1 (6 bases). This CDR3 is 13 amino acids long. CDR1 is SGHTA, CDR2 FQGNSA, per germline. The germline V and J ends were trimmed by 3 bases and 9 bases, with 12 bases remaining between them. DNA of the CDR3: TGTGCCAGCAGCTTGAACAGGGCGGGTGAGCAGTTCTTC. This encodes CASSLNRAGEQFF.

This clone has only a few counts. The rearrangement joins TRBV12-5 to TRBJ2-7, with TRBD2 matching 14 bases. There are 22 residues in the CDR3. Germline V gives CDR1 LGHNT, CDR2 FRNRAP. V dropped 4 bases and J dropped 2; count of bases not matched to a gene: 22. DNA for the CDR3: TGTGCTAGTGGTTCCCCAAGAAACCAAACGACTAGCGGGAGGGGGGGGGCCTACGAGCAGTACTTC. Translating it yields CASGSPRNQTTSGRGGAYEQYF.

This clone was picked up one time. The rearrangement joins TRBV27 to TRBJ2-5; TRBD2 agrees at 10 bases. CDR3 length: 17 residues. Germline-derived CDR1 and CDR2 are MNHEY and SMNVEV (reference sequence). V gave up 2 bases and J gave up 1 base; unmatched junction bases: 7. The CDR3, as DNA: TGTGCCAGCAGTTTACGTGCTAGCGGGGGCCCCCAAGAGACCCAGTACTTC. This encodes CASSLRASGGPQETQYF.